The 3 T cell receptor beta chains reported below all come from one sample, sequenced in a study of Tregs in tolerant kidney transplant recipients. Sequenced by immunoSEQ multiplex PCR; TCRdb stores in-frame clones only, minus some. The data show 40,000 to 50,000 clones, more than 80% seen once. Sequencing was done on a sample of Tregs from blood. The receptors derive from a human donor in good health.

The chain couples TRBV27 to TRBJ2-7; 8 bases are a match to TRBD2. The junction had 2 bases not matched to a gene; V was cut back by 7 bases and J by 6 bases. CDR1 is MNHEY and CDR2 is SMNVEV in the germline V gene (reference sequence). This CDR3 spans 11 amino acids. This CDR3 reads CASKRGSEQYF. CDR3 sequence (DNA): TGTGCCAGCAAGCGGGGGTCCGAGCAGTACTTC.

The chain joins TRBV5-1 to TRBJ1-1, with no clear D. This CDR3 contains 16 residues. Germline-derived CDR1 and CDR2 are SGHRS and YFSETQ. V was trimmed by 4 bases and J by 8 bases, leaving 24 bases between them. The CDR3 DNA reads TGCGCCAGCAGCCTGGTAGGCGCAGGTCTCGCTGGGGAAGCTTTCTTT. Protein product: CASSLVGAGLAGEAFF. The full variable domain, rest sourced from reference TRBV5-1 and TRBJ1-1, is KAGVTQTPRYLIKTRGQQVTLSCSPISGHRSVSWYQQTPGQGLQFLFEYFSETQRNKGNFPGRFSGRQFSNSRSEMNVSTLELGDSALYLCASSLVGAGLAGEAFFGQGTRLTVV.

V and J are TRBV2 and TRBJ2-7; a weak D match, TRBD2 (7 bases). Germline assignment: CDR1 SNHLY and CDR2 FYNNEI. V lost 4 bases and J lost 4, with 14 bases in between. This CDR3 comprises 14 residues. CDR3 coding DNA: TGTGCCAGCAGTGTGGGGGGGGCGGAATACGAGCAGTACTTC. Amino acids: CASSVGGAEYEQYF.